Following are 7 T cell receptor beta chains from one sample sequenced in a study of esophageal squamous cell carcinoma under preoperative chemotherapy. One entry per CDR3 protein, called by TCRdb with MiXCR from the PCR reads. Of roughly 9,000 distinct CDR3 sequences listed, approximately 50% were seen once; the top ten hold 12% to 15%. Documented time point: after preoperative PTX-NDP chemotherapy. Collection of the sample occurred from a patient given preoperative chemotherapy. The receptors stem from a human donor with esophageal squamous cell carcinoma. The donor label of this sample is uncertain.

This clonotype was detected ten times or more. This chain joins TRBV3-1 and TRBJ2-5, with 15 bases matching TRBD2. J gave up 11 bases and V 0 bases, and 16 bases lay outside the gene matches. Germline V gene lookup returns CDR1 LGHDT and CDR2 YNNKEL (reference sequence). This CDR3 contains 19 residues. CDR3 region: CASSQDLGLAGGGNNEQYF. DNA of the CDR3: TGTGCCAGCAGCCAAGATCTGGGACTAGCGGGAGGCGGGAACAATGAGCAGTACTTC.

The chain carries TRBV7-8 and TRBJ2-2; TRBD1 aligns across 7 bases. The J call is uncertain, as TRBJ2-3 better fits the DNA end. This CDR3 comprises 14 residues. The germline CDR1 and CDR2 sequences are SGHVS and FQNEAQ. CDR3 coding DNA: TGTGCCAGCAGCTCGGCTGCGAACACAGGGGCGCAGTATTTT. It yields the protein CASSSAANTGAQYF.

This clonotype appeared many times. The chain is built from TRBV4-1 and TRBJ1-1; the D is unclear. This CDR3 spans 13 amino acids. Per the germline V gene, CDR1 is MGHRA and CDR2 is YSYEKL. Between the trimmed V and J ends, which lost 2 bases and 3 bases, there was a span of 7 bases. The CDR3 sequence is CASSQRYDTEAFF. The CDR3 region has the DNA TGCGCCAGCAGCCAAAGATACGACACTGAAGCTTTCTTT.

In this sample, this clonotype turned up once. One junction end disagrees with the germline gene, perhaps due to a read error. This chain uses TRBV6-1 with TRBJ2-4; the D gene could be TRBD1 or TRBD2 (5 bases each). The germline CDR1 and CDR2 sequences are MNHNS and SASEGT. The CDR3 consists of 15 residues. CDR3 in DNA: TGTGGCCGCAAACCGGGGCGGAGAGACAAAGACATGCAGTATTTC. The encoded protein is CGRKPGRRDKDMQYF.

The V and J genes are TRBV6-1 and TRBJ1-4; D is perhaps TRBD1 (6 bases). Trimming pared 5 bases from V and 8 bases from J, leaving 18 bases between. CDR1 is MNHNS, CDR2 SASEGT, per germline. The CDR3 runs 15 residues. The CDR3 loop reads CASSPLTGPGEKLFF. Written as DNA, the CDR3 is TGTGCCAGCAGTCCCTTGACAGGCCCGGGCGAAAAACTGTTTTTT.

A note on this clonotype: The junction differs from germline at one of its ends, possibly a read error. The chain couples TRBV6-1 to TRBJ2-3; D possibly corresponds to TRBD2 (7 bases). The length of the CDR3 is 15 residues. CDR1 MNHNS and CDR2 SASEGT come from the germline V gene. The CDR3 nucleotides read TGTGCCAGGGGTCCCGGGGAGGGGGTCCGGGGTACGCAGTATTTC. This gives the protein CARGPGEGVRGTQYF.

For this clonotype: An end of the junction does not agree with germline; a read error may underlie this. The CDR3 sequence is CASSEGGRGAKDIQYF. The CDR3 DNA reads as TGTGCCAGCAGTGAAGGGGGGCGGGGGGCCAAAGACATTCAGTACTTC. This rearrangement joins TRBV6-1 to TRBJ2-4; 8 positions match TRBD2. The CDR3 extends over 16 amino acids. Germline loops: CDR1 MNHNS, CDR2 SASEGT.